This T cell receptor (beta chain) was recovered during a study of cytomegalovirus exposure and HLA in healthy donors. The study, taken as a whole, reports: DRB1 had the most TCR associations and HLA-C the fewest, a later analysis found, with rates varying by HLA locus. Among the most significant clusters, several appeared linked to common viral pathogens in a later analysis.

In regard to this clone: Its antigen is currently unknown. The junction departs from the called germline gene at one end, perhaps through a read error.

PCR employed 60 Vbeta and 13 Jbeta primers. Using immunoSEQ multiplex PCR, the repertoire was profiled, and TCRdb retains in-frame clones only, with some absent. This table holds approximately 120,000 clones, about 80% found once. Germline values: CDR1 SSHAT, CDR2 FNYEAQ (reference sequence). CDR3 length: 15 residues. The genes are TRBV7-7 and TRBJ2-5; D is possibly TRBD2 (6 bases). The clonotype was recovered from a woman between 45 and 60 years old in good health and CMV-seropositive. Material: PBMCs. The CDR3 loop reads CASSFGTSYQETQYF. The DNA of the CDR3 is TGTGCTAGCAGCTTTGGTACTAGCTACCAAGAGACCCAGTACTTC.